The clone carrying this TCR beta chain has only a few counts. Its antigen is currently unknown. Looked up from germline, CDR1 is SEHNR and CDR2 is FQNEAQ (reference sequence). The CDR3 extends over 15 amino acids. V was pared by 3 bases and J by 0 bases, with 8 bases between. TCR alpha and TCR beta cDNA libraries carrying sample barcodes and UMIs were produced by 5'RACE using constant-segment primers. TCRdb recomputed calls from the 5' RACE reads with MiXCR, one row per CDR3 protein. The table shows around 390,000 distinct CDR3 sequences, with approximately 15% occurring only once. The data belong to a study of T-cell memory formation after mild COVID-19. Findings of the study overall: Several responding clones turned up in pre-infection memory, indicating that cross-reactive memory may have taken part.

The receptor's source is a man aged 18 to 30 who had mild COVID-19 (a few samples of this study predate the infection). Cell type and time point are not known. The sequenced sample consisted of PBMCs or a T cell subset sorted from them (not recorded which). This chain links TRBV7-9 with TRBJ1-4; D ambiguous. The CDR3 spells CASSFGWATNEKLFF. The DNA for the CDR3 is TGTGCCAGCAGCTTCGGATGGGCAACTAATGAAAAACTGTTTTTT.